This entry lists 30 T cell receptor beta chains sequenced from one sample in a study of cytomegalovirus exposure and HLA in healthy donors. The PCR was carried out with 60 Vbeta primers and 13 Jbeta primers. Method: immunoSEQ multiplex PCR; TCRdb's copy keeps in-frame clones and lacks some. The sample contains about 190,000 clones, about 80% of which appear only once. Sequencing was done on a sample of PBMCs. The receptors stem from a man in his forties in good health and CMV-seropositive.

The V gene is TRBV2, the J gene TRBJ1-1; D is unresolved. This CDR3 spans 13 amino acids. CDR1 is SNHLY and CDR2 is FYNNEI in the germline V gene. Trimming pared 4 bases from V and 2 bases from J, leaving 8 bases between. The CDR3 bases are TGTGCCAGCAGTGGACAATATAACACTGAAGCTTTCTTT. Its protein is CASSGQYNTEAFF.

V and J are TRBV7-2 and TRBJ2-3; D is perhaps TRBD2 (5 bases). CDR1 and CDR2 (germline): SGHTA, FQGNSA. The CDR3 sequence is 17 residues long. V was pared by 0 bases and J by 0 bases, with 13 bases between. For the CDR3, the DNA is TGTGCCAGCAGCTTAGCGCGGTCTAGCCGCAGCACAGATACGCAGTATTTT. This gives the protein CASSLARSSRSTDTQYF.

The J gene is TRBJ2-2, the V gene TRBV6-5; TRBD2 might be the D (5 bases). The CDR3 is 14 amino acids. The ends were cut back, 10 bases at V and 6 bases at J, with 18 bases in the middle. Germline CDR1 is MNHEY and CDR2 is SVGAGI. CDR3 in DNA: TGTGCCACGCAAAGAATAGCGTGGGCCGGGGAGCTGTTTTTT. This sequence encodes CATQRIAWAGELFF.

This chain connects TRBV27 to TRBJ2-5; 16 nucleotides line up with TRBD2. The tail of the sequence fits TRBJ2-7 better, so the J call may be wrong. This CDR3 has 17 residues. CDR1 is MNHEY, CDR2 SMNVEV, per germline (reference sequence). CDR3 nucleotides: TGTGCCAGCGGGACTAGCGGGAGGGCTGGGGCCCCAAGCGAGCAGTACTTC. Its protein is CASGTSGRAGAPSEQYF.

This chain links TRBV10-2 with TRBJ2-5; the match to TRBD2 covers 12 bases. The CDR3 runs 16 residues. Germline-derived CDR1 and CDR2 are WSHSY and SAAADI. Unmatched junction bases numbered 3, after V lost 0 bases and J lost 4 bases. CDR3 nucleotide sequence: TGCGCCAGCAGTGAGTCACTAGCGGGAGGTAGAGAGACCCAGTACTTC. This translates into CASSESLAGGRETQYF.

This clone was found once. The chain is built from TRBV6-5 and TRBJ1-1; no clear D gene. The germline V gene encodes CDR1 MNHEY and CDR2 SVGAGI. The V gene lost 5 bases and the J gene lost 1 base, with 14 bases spanning the gap. CDR3 size: 15 residues. The CDR3 loop reads CASSAEARPNTEAFF. In DNA form, the CDR3 reads TGTGCCAGCAGTGCTGAGGCACGGCCGAACACTGAAGCTTTCTTT.

This clone has only one observation. The V and J genes are TRBV2 and TRBJ2-2; 9 nucleotides line up with TRBD2. The CDR3 extends over 15 amino acids. Germline V gene sequence: CDR1 SNHLY, CDR2 FYNNEI. After removal of 7 bases from V and 7 bases from J, the junction contained 10 bases not matched to a gene. The CDR3 protein is CASNPETSGSGELFF. The CDR3, as DNA: TGTGCCAGCAACCCGGAGACTAGCGGTAGCGGGGAGCTGTTTTTT.

The chain couples TRBV5-1 to TRBJ2-7; D possibly corresponds to TRBD1 (5 bases). Germline V gene lookup returns CDR1 SGHRS and CDR2 YFSETQ. V gave up 0 bases and J gave up 7 bases, with 17 bases separating them. This CDR3 is built from 15 residues. The CDR3, as DNA: TGCGCCAGCAGCTTGGTGTTCCAGGGTTCTGGGGAGCAGTACTTC. This sequence encodes CASSLVFQGSGEQYF. Using reference TRBV5-1 and TRBJ2-7 for the parts outside the CDR3, the full variable domain is KAGVTQTPRYLIKTRGQQVTLSCSPISGHRSVSWYQQTPGQGLQFLFEYFSETQRNKGNFPGRFSGRQFSNSRSEMNVSTLELGDSALYLCASSLVFQGSGEQYFGPGTRLTVT.

The rearrangement uses TRBV27 and TRBJ1-2, with a weak D call TRBD1 (5 bases). Germline CDR1 MNHEY, CDR2 SMNVEV (reference sequence). V lost 0 bases to trimming and J lost 3 bases, with 14 bases between them. The CDR3 has 16 amino acids. The CDR3 region has the DNA TGTGCCAGCAGTTTATCGTTTAGGGGCGCCCACTATGGCTACACCTTC. The encoded protein is CASSLSFRGAHYGYTF.

The rearrangement links TRBV7-3 to TRBJ2-5; weak D call: TRBD2 (5 bases). This CDR3 is 13 amino acids long. V was shortened by 2 bases and J by 7 bases, with 11 bases between the two germline ends. The germline gives CDR1 SGHTA, CDR2 FQGTGA. The CDR3 is CASSLGPEGTQYF. CDR3 bases: TGTGCCAGCAGCTTAGGACCAGAGGGGACCCAGTACTTC.

This clone was counted only a few times. V is TRBV2 and J is TRBJ1-2; weak D call: TRBD1 (5 bases). This CDR3 region has 14 residues. The V end lost 3 bases, the J end lost 0 bases, and 8 bases lay between the germline ends. Germline CDR1 is SNHLY and CDR2 is FYNNEI. CDR3 sequence reads: CASSEGGPNYGYTF. CDR3 nucleotide sequence: TGTGCCAGCAGTGAGGGGGGACCTAACTATGGCTACACCTTC.

This clone was detected once. The V call is TRBV19, the J call TRBJ2-7, with 11 bases identical to TRBD2. The CDR3 totals 16 residues. The V segment lost 5 bases and the J segment 5 bases; nucleotides outside the gene matches: 11. Per germline, CDR1 LNHDA and CDR2 SQIVND (reference sequence). CDR3 nucleotide sequence: TGTGCCAGTAGTGACCGATTAGCGGGAGGGGCCCACGAGCAGTACTTC. It yields the protein CASSDRLAGGAHEQYF.

The table lists this clone with a few counts. The chain is built from TRBV10-3 and TRBJ1-5, with a possible D match to TRBD1 (6 bases). Looked up from germline, CDR1 is ENHRY and CDR2 is SYGVKD. The CDR3 covers 14 residues. The germline V and J ends were trimmed by 0 bases and 7 bases, with 10 bases remaining between them. CDR3 protein: CAISESAGGQPQHF. The DNA of the CDR3 is TGTGCCATCAGTGAGTCGGCGGGGGGCCAGCCCCAGCATTTT.

The V and J genes are TRBV5-6 and TRBJ2-1; D remains unclear. CDR1 and CDR2 (germline): SGHDT, YYEEEE. V lost 1 base and J lost 6, with 14 bases in between. CDR3 length: 15 amino acids. The CDR3: CASSLSKDLFNEQFF. The CDR3 nucleotides are TGTGCCAGCAGCTTGTCTAAAGATCTGTTCAATGAGCAGTTCTTC.

Notes on this clone: The junction departs from germline at one end; a sequencing error may be responsible. V gene TRBV7-2 combines with J gene TRBJ2-3; weak D call: TRBD2 (5 bases). Germline V gene sequence: CDR1 SGHTA, CDR2 FQGNSA. The CDR3 is 14 residues long. The CDR3 spells CASCPEAGTNTQYF. Here the CDR3 DNA reads TGTGCCAGCTGCCCGGAGGCTGGCACAAATACGCAGTATTTT.

The V and J genes are TRBV9 and TRBJ2-3; the match to TRBD1 covers 7 bases. The J segment lost 1 base and the V segment lost 3 bases, leaving 2 bases of the junction unmatched. Germline V gives CDR1 SGDLS, CDR2 YYNGEE. The CDR3 has 14 amino acids. CDR3 bases: TGTGCCAGCAGCGCAGGACAGGGCACAGATACGCAGTATTTT. It specifies CASSAGQGTDTQYF.

This chain links TRBV19 with TRBJ1-2; D gene uncertain. V gave up 0 bases and J gave up 3 bases, with 5 bases separating them. The CDR3 loop spans 13 amino acids. Germline lookup yields CDR1 LNHDA and CDR2 SQIVND (reference sequence). The CDR3 bases are TGTGCCAGTAGTATAGACGGGTACTATGGCTACACCTTC. It translates to CASSIDGYYGYTF.

Worth noting for this clone: At the DNA level, this CDR3 is encoded by other sequences in the same sample as well. This chain uses TRBV7-2 with TRBJ1-5, with 9 positions matching TRBD1. This CDR3 spans 14 amino acids. Germline CDR1 and CDR2: SGHTA and FQGNSA. Germline trimming cut 3 bases from V and 4 bases from J; bases unmatched to any gene: 1. The CDR3 sequence: CASSFGQGNQPQHF. The CDR3 coding sequence is TGTGCCAGCAGCTTCGGACAGGGGAATCAGCCCCAGCATTTT.

V and J are TRBV19 and TRBJ1-5; TRBD1 aligns across 7 bases. The CDR3 runs 15 residues. Trimming cost V 3 bases and J 1 base; bases outside gene matches: 3. CDR1 is LNHDA, CDR2 SQIVND, per germline (reference sequence). The CDR3: CASSMTGQSNQPQHF. CDR3 bases: TGTGCCAGTAGTATGACGGGACAGAGCAATCAGCCCCAGCATTTT.

This clone was recorded a few times. The genes are TRBV7-9 and TRBJ1-5; D is unclear. The V gene's germline CDR1 is SEHNR and CDR2 FQNEAQ (reference sequence). V was cut by 2 bases and J by 0 bases, with 14 bases left in between. The CDR3 loop spans 17 amino acids. In DNA, the CDR3 is TGTGCCAGCAGCTTATGGATCCCGGGGAATAGCAATCAGCCCCAGCATTTT. Its translation: CASSLWIPGNSNQPQHF. Based on the CDR3 plus reference TRBV7-9 and TRBJ1-5, the full variable domain is DTGVSQNPRHKITKRGQNVTFRCDPISEHNRLYWYRQTLGQGPEFLTYFQNEAQLEKSRLLSDRFSAERPKGSFSTLEIQRTEQGDSAMYLCASSLWIPGNSNQPQHFGDGTRLSIL.

V and J are TRBV18 and TRBJ2-1, with 13 bases matching TRBD2. This CDR3 region has 17 residues. Germline CDR1 and CDR2: KGHSH and LQKENI. With 6 bases clipped from V and 9 bases from J, the junction kept 14 bases outside the gene matches. The CDR3 nucleotides read TGTGCCAGCTCCCGGCAGACTAGCGGGAGGTCTGTGAGTGAGCAGTTCTTC. Amino acid sequence: CASSRQTSGRSVSEQFF. The complete variable domain, with remaining parts taken from reference TRBV18 and TRBJ2-1, reads NAGVMQNPRHLVRRRGQEARLRCSPMKGHSHVYWYRQLPEEGLKFMVYLQKENIIDESGMPKERFSAEFPKEGPSILRIQQVVRGDSAAYFCASSRQTSGRSVSEQFFGPGTRLTVL.

The gene calls are TRBV21-1 and TRBJ1-1; the table calls TRBD1, which could not be checked here. TRBV21-1 is recorded as a pseudogene. The CDR3 is 13 amino acids. The CDR3 protein is CASSIGTGNEAFF. The CDR3 nucleotides are TGTGCCAGCAGCATCGGGACAGGGAACGAAGCTTTCTTT.

The V call is TRBV7-9, the J call TRBJ1-4; 8 bases map to TRBD1. Losses at the gene ends were 3 bases for V and 4 bases for J; bases not matched to a gene: 4. From germline, CDR1 is SEHNR and CDR2 FQNEAQ (reference sequence). The CDR3 length is 15 residues. The DNA of the CDR3 is TGTGCCAGCAGCTTCTTGGGACAGGTTAATGAAAAACTGTTTTTT. This gives the protein CASSFLGQVNEKLFF.

The DNA of the CDR3 is TGTGCCACAGACGGACAGGGTATTTTCAACACTGAAGCTTTCTTT. It specifies CATDGQGIFNTEAFF. This rearrangement joins TRBV2 to TRBJ1-1; TRBD1 matches 8 bases. The CDR3 runs to 15 residues. The trim removed 10 bases at V and 2 bases at J, leaving 12 bases unmatched. Germline-derived CDR1 and CDR2 are SNHLY and FYNNEI.

About this clone: Other nucleotide sequences in the sample specify the same CDR3. This chain connects TRBV30 to TRBJ1-2, with D possibly TRBD1 on 5 matching bases. The CDR3 is 13 amino acids. V was clipped by 0 bases and J by 4 bases, with 9 bases between them. Germline loops: CDR1 GTSNPN, CDR2 SVGIG (reference sequence). The CDR3 reads CAWSVQGGYGYTF. The DNA of the CDR3 is TGTGCCTGGAGTGTCCAGGGTGGCTATGGCTACACCTTC.

There are a few counts of this clone. The chain recombines TRBV9 with TRBJ2-6; D possibly corresponds to TRBD1 (6 bases). CDR1 SGDLS and CDR2 YYNGEE come from the germline V gene. The V gene lost 4 bases and the J gene lost 4 bases, with 18 bases spanning the gap. CDR3 size: 17 residues. The DNA of the CDR3 is TGTGCCAGCAGCAGCTCAGGGGTTGCTTCCGGGGCCAACGTCCTGACTTTC. It codes for CASSSSGVASGANVLTF. Full variable domain (outside the CDR3, taken from reference TRBV9 and TRBJ2-6): DSGVTQTPKHLITATGQRVTLRCSPRSGDLSVYWYQQSLDQGLQFLIQYYNGEERAKGNILERFSAQQFPDLHSELNLSSLELGDSALYFCASSSSGVASGANVLTFGAGSRLTVL.

J is TRBJ2-7 and V is TRBV2, with TRBD1 as a possible D gene (6 bases). The CDR3 contains 14 residues. Deletions cut 7 bases from V and 0 bases from J, with 13 bases between. Looked up from germline, CDR1 is SNHLY and CDR2 is FYNNEI. The CDR3 is CASKSLGGSYEQYF. In nucleotides, the CDR3 is TGTGCCAGCAAATCACTAGGGGGCTCCTACGAGCAGTACTTC.

J is TRBJ2-7 and V is TRBV5-1; 9 bases are a match to TRBD1. Germline loops: CDR1 SGHRS, CDR2 YFSETQ. The trim removed 4 bases at V and 1 base at J, leaving 9 bases unmatched. CDR3 length equals 16 residues. DNA of the CDR3: TGCGCCAGCAGCCCCCAACCGGGACAGGGTTCCTACGAGCAGTACTTC. Its translation: CASSPQPGQGSYEQYF.

Written as DNA, the CDR3 is TGTGCCAGCAGCTTAGTGCGGGGTGGGACAGGGTTTTTAGCTGAAGCTTTCTTT. It translates to CASSLVRGGTGFLAEAFF. The genes are TRBV13 and TRBJ1-1, with 9 nucleotides matching TRBD1. This CDR3 spans 18 amino acids. Germline CDR1 reads PRHDT; CDR2 reads FYEKMQ (reference sequence). The trim removed 1 base at V and 6 bases at J, leaving 15 bases unmatched. The whole variable domain, remainder taken from reference TRBV13 and TRBJ1-1, is AAGVIQSPRHLIKEKRETATLKCYPIPRHDTVYWYQQGPGQDPQFLISFYEKMQSDKGSIPDRFSAQQFSDYHSELNMSSLELGDSALYFCASSLVRGGTGFLAEAFFGQGTRLTVV.

V usage is TRBV7-8 and J usage is TRBJ2-3; 7 positions agree with TRBD1. The CDR3 has 15 residues. The V gene's germline CDR1 is SGHVS and CDR2 FQNEAQ. Losses at the gene ends were 6 bases for V and 0 bases for J; bases not matched to a gene: 6. The CDR3 here is CASRTPGQSTDTQYF. CDR3 in DNA: TGTGCCAGCAGAACTCCGGGACAGAGCACAGATACGCAGTATTTT.